This TCR beta chain derives from a study of blood T cell repertoires in COVID-19. Method: immunoSEQ multiplex PCR; TCRdb's copy keeps in-frame clones and lacks some. The sample comprises around 130,000 clones, over 80% of which are singletons, and roughly 10% rests with the top ten. The CDR3 is made up of 15 amino acids. The V and J ends lost 1 base and 2 bases respectively, with 10 bases between them. In germline, CDR1 is LGHNT, CDR2 FRNRAP. The genes are TRBV12-5 and TRBJ2-3; D unclear. What was sequenced was peripheral blood. The origin of this receptor is a man aged 35-49 years with active or convalescent COVID-19. The CDR3 coding sequence is TGTGCTAGTGGTTTGGGAACTTCCAACACAGATACGCAGTATTTT. It specifies CASGLGTSNTDTQYF.